These T cell receptor beta chains were read from a single sample in a study of preoperative IRX-2 immunotherapy in early breast cancer. The data were produced by immunoSEQ multiplex PCR, yet TCRdb's version contains in-frame clones alone and is incomplete. The sample holds around 35,000 clones; 90% to 95% are singletons and the top ten take roughly 6.7%. Sample collection occurred from a patient treated with IRX-2 immunotherapy. The receptors shown here come from a human donor with breast cancer. Each CDR3 is given with its conserved first and last residue. The D gene is left open where the match is weak. Some rows have no size entry. The others give once, few or many, or a class for an expanded clone.

v_call,d_call,cdr3_length,j_call,clone_size,cdr3_aa,cdr3_nt
TRBV7-9,NA,15,TRBJ1-1,NA,CASSLRGALNTEAFF,TGTGCCAGCAGCTTACGGGGGGCGCTGAACACTGAAGCTTTCTTT
TRBV6-4,NA,15,TRBJ1-6,NA,CASSLTGSTGSPLHF,TGTGCCAGCAGTTTAACCGGGAGCACAGGATCACCCCTCCACTTT
TRBV5-1,TRBD2,15,TRBJ2-1,NA,CASSPLAGGPGEQFF,TGCGCCAGCAGCCCCCTAGCGGGAGGGCCTGGTGAGCAGTTCTTC
TRBV7-6,NA,16,TRBJ1-4,NA,CASSPRLGTTDEKLFF,TGTGCCAGCAGCCCCCGTTTGGGTACAACCGATGAAAAACTGTTTTTT
TRBV13,TRBD1,14,TRBJ2-5,NA,CASSNRGPQETQYF,TGTGCCAGCAGCAACAGGGGGCCCCAAGAGACCCAGTACTTC
TRBV6-5,NA,15,TRBJ2-2,NA,CASSYSIRTGGELFF,TGTGCCAGCAGTTACTCAATACGAACGGGCGGGGAGCTGTTTTTT
TRBV2,TRBD2,14,TRBJ2-1,NA,CASFGLRERNEQFF,TGTGCCAGCTTTGGGTTGCGGGAGAGGAATGAGCAGTTCTTC
TRBV7-8,TRBD2,16,TRBJ2-7,NA,CASSPSGRAKKYEQYF,TGTGCCAGCAGTCCGAGCGGGAGGGCCAAAAAGTACGAGCAGTACTTC
TRBV7-3,NA,14,TRBJ2-5,once,CASSLSPVGETQYF,TGTGCCAGCAGCTTAAGTCCCGTGGGGGAGACCCAGTACTTC
TRBV6-5,NA,14,TRBJ1-1,NA,CAGSYDGMNTEAFF,TGTGCCGGCAGTTACGACGGAATGAACACTGAAGCTTTCTTT
TRBV7-3,TRBD1,13,TRBJ1-4,NA,CASSSGTGEKLFF,TGTGCCAGCAGCTCCGGGACAGGGGAAAAACTGTTTTTT
TRBV7-2,NA,14,TRBJ2-3,NA,CASSLVQGKDTQYF,TGTGCCAGCAGCTTAGTCCAAGGGAAAGATACGCAGTATTTT
TRBV28,NA,16,TRBJ1-4,NA,CASSDRPTRGNEKLFF,TGTGCCAGCAGTGACCGCCCCACGAGGGGTAATGAAAAACTGTTTTTT
TRBV2,NA,14,TRBJ1-1,NA,CASSGGSGRSEAFF,TGTGCCAGCAGCGGAGGGTCCGGACGGTCTGAAGCTTTCTTT
TRBV11-3,NA,13,TRBJ1-1,NA,CASSLGTNTEAFF,TGTGCCAGCAGCTTAGGAACGAACACTGAAGCTTTCTTT
TRBV28,NA,16,TRBJ1-3,NA,CASSDMGARSGNTIYF,TGTGCCAGCAGTGATATGGGGGCCCGCTCTGGAAACACCATATATTTT
TRBV7-3,NA,14,TRBJ2-2,NA,CASSPSPGTGELFF,TGTGCCAGCAGCCCATCCCCCGGGACCGGGGAGCTGTTTTTT
TRBV7-7,NA,15,TRBJ2-5,NA,CASSLAASVQETQYF,TGTGCTAGCAGCTTAGCGGCTTCAGTCCAAGAGACCCAGTACTTC
TRBV18,TRBD2,16,TRBJ2-7,NA,CASSPQGTSGRVEQYF,TGTGCCAGCTCACCACAGGGGACTAGCGGGAGGGTCGAGCAGTACTTC
TRBV7-2,NA,14,TRBJ2-1,once,CASRSLGVYNEQFF,TGTGCCAGCAGAAGCCTCGGGGTCTACAATGAGCAGTTCTTC
TRBV29-1,NA,12,TRBJ2-1,NA,CSVVKTTDEQFF,TGCAGCGTTGTAAAGACTACTGATGAGCAGTTCTTC
TRBV28,NA,13,TRBJ1-2,NA,CASKPRRSGGYTF,TGTGCCAGCAAACCTCGACGGAGCGGGGGCTACACCTTC
TRBV2,NA,18,TRBJ1-3,NA,CASSEYVGRITSGNTIYF,TGTGCCAGCAGTGAATATGTGGGACGGATTACCTCTGGAAACACCATATATTTT
TRBV5-6,NA,15,TRBJ1-3,NA,CASSSTQSSGNTIYF,TGTGCCAGCAGCTCGACACAGAGCTCTGGAAACACCATATATTTT
TRBV7-3,NA,16,TRBJ2-2,NA,CASSLTGGGGDGELFF,TGTGCCAGCAGCTTAACCGGTGGGGGCGGGGACGGGGAGCTGTTTTTT
TRBV2,TRBD1,16,TRBJ1-6,NA,CASKGTGGAVRSPLHF,TGTGCCAGCAAAGGGACAGGGGGCGCGGTTAGGTCACCCCTCCACTTT
TRBV28,TRBD2,18,TRBJ2-1,NA,CASNNYVRLAGDVNEQFF,TGTGCCAGCAATAACTATGTCCGACTAGCGGGAGACGTGAATGAGCAGTTCTTC
TRBV11-2,TRBD1,17,TRBJ2-7,once,CASSWRVGTGASYEQYF,TGTGCCAGCAGCTGGAGGGTAGGGACAGGCGCTTCCTACGAGCAGTACTTC
TRBV19,TRBD1,18,TRBJ2-6,NA,CASSNGAGGFSGANVLTF,TGTGCCAGTAGTAATGGGGCAGGGGGTTTCTCCGGGGCCAACGTCCTGACTTTC
TRBV5-1,NA,14,TRBJ2-7,once,CASSLYFAGSEQYF,TGCGCCAGCAGCTTGTATTTTGCGGGAAGCGAGCAGTACTTC
TRBV9,NA,14,TRBJ2-7,NA,CASSASGHSYEQYF,TGTGCCAGCAGCGCGTCCGGACACTCCTACGAGCAGTACTTC
TRBV7-7,TRBD2,15,TRBJ2-5,NA,CASSLAGGMGETQYF,TGTGCTAGCAGCTTAGCGGGGGGGATGGGGGAGACCCAGTACTTC
TRBV19,NA,16,TRBJ1-4,once,CASSPGGTTVNEKLFF,TGTGCCAGTAGTCCGGGAGGAACGACTGTGAATGAAAAACTGTTTTTT
TRBV6-5,NA,15,TRBJ2-1,NA,CASSPVAARSNEQFF,TGTGCCAGCAGTCCCGTAGCGGCCCGCTCCAATGAGCAGTTCTTC
TRBV5-1,NA,15,TRBJ2-7,NA,CASSLRPLSSYEQYF,TGCGCCAGCAGCTTGAGACCCCTGAGCTCCTACGAGCAGTACTTC
TRBV2,TRBD2,15,TRBJ2-5,NA,CASPHFRGGQETQYF,TGTGCCAGCCCGCATTTCCGGGGGGGACAAGAGACCCAGTACTTC
TRBV2,NA,13,TRBJ1-5,once,CASSGQANQPQHF,TGTGCCAGCAGTGGACAGGCAAATCAGCCCCAGCATTTT
TRBV7-6,TRBD1,13,TRBJ1-2,NA,CASSQTGDHGYTF,TGTGCCAGCAGCCAGACAGGGGATCACGGCTACACCTTC
TRBV5-1,NA,13,TRBJ2-3,NA,CASSLGGTDTQYF,TGCGCCAGCAGCTTAGGCGGGACAGATACGCAGTATTTT